This T cell receptor beta chain was found in a study of beta chain features in type 1 diabetes. Sequencing targeted expressed TCRB transcripts, as all isolated RNA had been reverse transcribed. TCRdb keeps only in-frame clones here, not all; method: immunoSEQ multiplex PCR. The sample comprises under 250,000 clones, around an eighth of which are singletons, and approximately 0.024% rests with the top ten. Trimming stripped 1 base from V and 7 bases from J, with 13 bases between. The germline V gene has CDR1 MNHEY and CDR2 SMNVEV (reference sequence). This CDR3 is 14 amino acids long. Sequencing was performed on naive CD4+ T cells from blood. The genes are TRBV27 and TRBJ1-2; D is perhaps TRBD1 (5 bases). This receptor was identified in a woman in her forties in good health. The CDR3 is CASSLYQGSGGYTF. CDR3 nucleotide sequence: TGTGCCAGCAGTTTATATCAGGGTTCGGGTGGCTACACCTTC.